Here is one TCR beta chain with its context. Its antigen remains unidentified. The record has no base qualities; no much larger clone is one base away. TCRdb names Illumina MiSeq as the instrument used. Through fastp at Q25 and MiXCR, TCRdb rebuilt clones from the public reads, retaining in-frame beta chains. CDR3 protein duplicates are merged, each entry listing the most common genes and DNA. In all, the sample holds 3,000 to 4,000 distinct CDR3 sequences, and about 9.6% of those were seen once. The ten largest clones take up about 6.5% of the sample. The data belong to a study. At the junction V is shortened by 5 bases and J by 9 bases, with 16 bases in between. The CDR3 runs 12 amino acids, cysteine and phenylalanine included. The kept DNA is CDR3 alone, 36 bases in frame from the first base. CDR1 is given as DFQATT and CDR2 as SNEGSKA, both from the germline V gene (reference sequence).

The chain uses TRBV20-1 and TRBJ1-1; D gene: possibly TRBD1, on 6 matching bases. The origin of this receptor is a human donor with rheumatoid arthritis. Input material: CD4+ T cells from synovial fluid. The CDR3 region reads CSASLGGAKAFF. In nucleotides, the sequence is TGCAGTGCTTCCTTGGGGGGGGCTAAAGCTTTCTTT.